The 28 T cell receptor beta chains reported below all come from one sample, sequenced in a study of blood T cell repertoires in COVID-19. Clones were read by immunoSEQ multiplex PCR, and TCRdb kept only the in-frame ones, dropping some. The table includes approximately 10,000 clones, approximately 82% detected once. The sample consisted of peripheral blood. The receptors shown here come from a human donor in a cohort sampled during active COVID-19.

V is TRBV28 and J is TRBJ1-5, with a tentative D call TRBD1 (6 bases). This CDR3 has 16 amino acids. CDR1 MDHEN and CDR2 SYDVKM come from the germline V gene. V was pared by 6 bases and J by 3 bases, with 18 bases between. The CDR3 DNA reads as TGTGCCAGCAGCCTAAACAGGGTTTGGAACAATCAGCCCCAGCATTTT. Protein product: CASSLNRVWNNQPQHF.

The gene calls are TRBV2 and TRBJ1-6, with 7 nucleotides matching TRBD1. The junction had 9 bases not matched to a gene; V was cut back by 6 bases and J by 7 bases. CDR3 size: 15 residues. The germline gives CDR1 SNHLY, CDR2 FYNNEI. CDR3 region: CASRLTGQMNSPLHF. The CDR3 DNA reads as TGTGCCAGCAGGCTGACAGGGCAAATGAATTCACCCCTCCACTTT.

V is TRBV7-2 and J is TRBJ1-1; D may be TRBD1 (5 bases). This CDR3 comprises 18 residues. Germline V gene data show CDR1 as SGHTA and CDR2 as FQGNSA. Trimming removed 3 bases from V and 0 bases from J, with 20 bases in between. The CDR3 bases are TGTGCCAGCAGCTTGAGGTTGCGGGGCCCACACCTGAACACTGAAGCTTTCTTT. It yields the protein CASSLRLRGPHLNTEAFF.

CDR3 protein: CASSLRGLRETQYF. Written as DNA, the CDR3 is TGCGCCAGCAGTCTCAGGGGCCTCAGGGAGACCCAGTACTTC. The chain joins TRBV10-2 to TRBJ2-5; D possibly corresponds to TRBD1 (6 bases). The germline V gene encodes CDR1 WSHSY and CDR2 SAAADI. This CDR3 contains 14 residues. The V gene lost 5 bases and the J gene lost 5 bases, with 15 bases spanning the gap.

V and J are TRBV6-6 and TRBJ1-5; 11 nucleotides line up with TRBD1. From germline, CDR1 is MNHNY and CDR2 SVGAGI (reference sequence). The V segment lost 6 bases and the J segment 4 bases; nucleotides outside the gene matches: 8. This CDR3 is 16 amino acids long. CDR3 sequence (DNA): TGTGCCAGCAGAGACGGACAGGGGGCGAGTAATCAGCCCCAGCATTTT. The encoded protein is CASRDGQGASNQPQHF.

The rearrangement uses TRBV27 and TRBJ2-5; 12 nucleotides match TRBD2. The CDR3 is 15 residues long. The V gene's germline CDR1 is MNHEY and CDR2 SMNVEV (reference sequence). V shed 5 bases and J 0 bases; nucleotides not matched to a gene: 1. Here the CDR3 reads CASSRLAGDQETQYF. For the CDR3, the DNA is TGTGCCAGCAGTAGACTAGCGGGGGACCAAGAGACCCAGTACTTC.

Only one count was recorded for this clone. The DNA for the CDR3 is TGTGCCAGCATCCTAGCGTGGCCTCCTGAAGCTTTCTTT. Its translation: CASILAWPPEAFF. The chain combines TRBV28 with TRBJ1-1; D is undetermined. The V gene's germline CDR1 is MDHEN and CDR2 SYDVKM. The length of the CDR3 is 13 residues. Trimming pared 7 bases from V and 6 bases from J, leaving 15 bases between.

The chain has TRBV18 and TRBJ1-2, with 7 bases aligning to TRBD1. Germline loops: CDR1 KGHSH, CDR2 LQKENI. This CDR3 contains 13 residues. Germline trimming cut 0 bases from V and 7 bases from J; bases unmatched to any gene: 2. The CDR3 DNA sequence: TGTGCCAGCTCACCACCGGGACAGTTTGGCTACACCTTC. Its translation is CASSPPGQFGYTF.

V is TRBV5-4 and J is TRBJ2-3; 10 positions agree with TRBD2. This CDR3 contains 17 residues. Trimming cost V 4 bases and J 1 base; bases outside gene matches: 9. Germline CDR1 SGHNT, CDR2 YYREEE (reference sequence). In nucleotides, the CDR3 is TGTGCCAGCAGCCCAGAGGGGCTAGCGGGAGGCACAGATACGCAGTATTTT. Its translation: CASSPEGLAGGTDTQYF. The complete variable domain, with remaining parts taken from reference TRBV5-4 and TRBJ2-3, reads ETGVTQSPTHLIKTRGQQVTLRCSSQSGHNTVSWYQQALGQGPQFIFQYYREEENGRGNFPPRFSGLQFPNYSSELNVNALELDDSALYLCASSPEGLAGGTDTQYFGPGTRLTVL.

The chain combines TRBV7-2 with TRBJ1-1, with D uncertain. The V gene's germline CDR1 is SGHTA and CDR2 FQGNSA. V was shortened by 3 bases and J by 2 bases, with 13 bases between the two germline ends. The CDR3 totals 15 residues. This CDR3 reads CASSFGYTDNTEAFF. CDR3 in DNA: TGTGCCAGCAGCTTTGGGTATACAGATAACACTGAAGCTTTCTTT.

V is TRBV3-1 (or the pseudogene TRBV3-2) and J is TRBJ2-2, with 10 bases lining up with TRBD1. The germline V gene encodes CDR1 LGHDT and CDR2 YNNKEL (reference sequence). The CDR3 has 16 residues. Trimming cost V 4 bases and J 6 bases; bases outside gene matches: 8. Written as DNA, the CDR3 is TGTGCCAGCAGCCCCTGGGACAGGGGAACTCCCGGGGAGCTGTTTTTT. Its protein is CASSPWDRGTPGELFF.

The rearrangement links TRBV6-1 to TRBJ1-4; tentative D call: TRBD1 (5 bases). The CDR3 covers 17 residues. Trimming cost V 1 base and J 0 bases, with 12 bases left between them. Looked up from germline, CDR1 is MNHNS and CDR2 is SASEGT. CDR3 sequence (DNA): TGTGCCAGCAGTGAAGACTACAGGAAAGCAACTAATGAAAAACTGTTTTTT. Translated: CASSEDYRKATNEKLFF.

The chain joins TRBV5-8 to TRBJ2-1, with 14 bases fitting TRBD2. V lost 0 bases and J lost 5; bases outside the gene matches: 4. The CDR3 contains 17 residues. Looked up from germline, CDR1 is SGHTS and CDR2 is YDEGEE. For the CDR3, the DNA is TGTGCCAGCAGCTTGGGGCGACTAGCGGGGGGGGACAATGAGCAGTTCTTC. Protein product: CASSLGRLAGGDNEQFF.

The J gene is TRBJ2-6, the V gene TRBV19, with TRBD1 matching over 12 bases. V lost 10 bases, J lost 3 bases, and 13 bases stayed unmatched. Germline loops: CDR1 LNHDA, CDR2 SQIVND (reference sequence). This CDR3 has 18 residues. In nucleotides, the CDR3 is TGTGCCACTAACCCCGGGGGACAGGGGGCGAGTGGGGCCAACGTCCTGACTTTC. Protein sequence: CATNPGGQGASGANVLTF.

The chain combines TRBV18 with TRBJ1-1; a possible D gene is TRBD1 (5 bases). This CDR3 contains 14 residues. Trimming cost V 3 bases and J 1 base, with 9 bases left between them. Germline V gene data show CDR1 as KGHSH and CDR2 as LQKENI. CDR3 coding DNA: TGTGCCAGCTCACCGACAGACGGGAACACTGAAGCTTTCTTT. It encodes CASSPTDGNTEAFF.

The rearrangement uses TRBV3-1 (or the pseudogene TRBV3-2) and TRBJ2-3, with D possibly TRBD1 on 6 matching bases. From germline, CDR1 is LGHDT and CDR2 YNNKEL (reference sequence). V lost 8 bases and J 7 bases, leaving 10 bases between the germline ends. The CDR3 has 11 residues. This CDR3 reads CASGGANTQYF. In DNA form, the CDR3 reads TGTGCCAGCGGGGGCGCGAATACGCAGTATTTT.

The chain employs TRBV4-1 and TRBJ1-1, with D unresolved. The CDR3 is made up of 15 amino acids. CDR1 and CDR2 from the germline V gene are MGHRA and YSYEKL. V lost 4 bases to trimming and J lost 1 base, with 13 bases between them. CDR3 DNA: TGCGCCAGCAGCCTTTGGGAGATGGCGAACACTGAAGCTTTCTTT. Translation: CASSLWEMANTEAFF.

This chain uses TRBV5-1 with TRBJ2-3; 10 positions agree with TRBD2. The CDR3 is made up of 16 amino acids. The junction had 9 bases not matched to a gene; V was cut back by 2 bases and J by 6 bases. Germline V CDR1 and CDR2: SGHRS, YFSETQ. CDR3 region: CASSFTAGGPGDTQYF. The CDR3 DNA follows: TGCGCCAGCAGCTTTACAGCGGGGGGGCCTGGGGATACGCAGTATTTT.

The chain has TRBV6-5 and TRBJ2-1; 7 nucleotides agree with TRBD1. Germline V lookup: CDR1 MNHEY, CDR2 SVGAGI. CDR3 length: 15 amino acids. V was clipped by 9 bases and J by 0 bases; unmatched bases: 8. CDR3 sequence: CASTARDSSYNEQFF. CDR3 bases: TGTGCCAGTACAGCCCGGGACAGCTCCTACAATGAGCAGTTCTTC.

V and J are TRBV7-3 and TRBJ1-1; 9 bases are shared with TRBD1. The CDR3 runs 14 residues. CDR1 is SGHTA and CDR2 is FQGTGA in the germline V gene. Trimming took 5 bases from V and 4 from J; bases not matched to a gene: 5. The CDR3 bases are TGTGCCAGCAGCACGACAGGGGGTGGCACTGAAGCTTTCTTT. Its translation is CASSTTGGGTEAFF.

In this sample, this clone turned up once. V is TRBV4-3 and J is TRBJ1-4; TRBD1 aligns across 9 bases. The J segment lost 5 bases and the V segment lost 1 base, leaving 5 bases of the junction unmatched. Looked up from germline, CDR1 is LGHNA and CDR2 is YSLEER. The CDR3 spans 16 residues. The CDR3 DNA reads TGCGCCAGCAGCCAAGTTACCGGGACAGGGAATGAAAAACTGTTTTTT. Protein sequence: CASSQVTGTGNEKLFF.

This rearrangement joins TRBV5-1 to TRBJ2-5; D perhaps matches TRBD1 (6 bases). The CDR3 spans 16 residues. Trimming removed 5 bases from V and 0 bases from J, with 17 bases in between. Germline V CDR1 and CDR2: SGHRS, YFSETQ. The CDR3 region is CASSYSGTPNQETQYF. The CDR3 DNA sequence: TGCGCCAGCAGTTACTCCGGGACACCCAACCAAGAGACCCAGTACTTC.

The chain links TRBV18 to TRBJ1-3; 8 bases line up with TRBD1. Germline CDR1 KGHSH, CDR2 LQKENI. The CDR3 runs to 15 residues. After removal of 3 bases from V and 2 bases from J, the junction contained 3 bases not matched to a gene. The CDR3, as DNA: TGTGCCAGCTCACCCCTGGACAGGGCTGGAAACACCATATATTTT. This translates into CASSPLDRAGNTIYF.

V and J are TRBV7-9 and TRBJ2-6, with D uncertain. The V gene's germline CDR1 is SEHNR and CDR2 FQNEAQ (reference sequence). The V gene lost 3 bases and the J gene lost 5 bases, with 5 bases spanning the gap. CDR3 length: 13 amino acids. The CDR3 DNA reads as TGTGCCAGCAGCTTGGGCTGGGCCAACGTCCTGACTTTC. Translated, it gives CASSLGWANVLTF.

The CDR3 protein is CASSLESSSYGYTF. Here the CDR3 DNA reads TGTGCCAGCAGCTTAGAATCGTCCAGTTATGGCTACACCTTC. The rearrangement links TRBV7-2 to TRBJ1-2; D ambiguous. V was clipped by 1 base and J by 5 bases, with 11 bases between them. The CDR3 spans 14 residues. The germline V gene has CDR1 SGHTA and CDR2 FQGNSA.

This chain links TRBV28 with TRBJ1-1, with D perhaps TRBD1 (5 bases). CDR1 MDHEN and CDR2 SYDVKM come from the germline V gene. Deletions cut 5 bases from V and 3 bases from J, with 16 bases between. This CDR3 comprises 15 residues. The CDR3 DNA is TGTGCCAGCAGTACCCCCGGGACTGGCGACACTGAAGCTTTCTTT. Residues: CASSTPGTGDTEAFF.

J is TRBJ2-3 and V is TRBV24-1; 11 nucleotides agree with TRBD2. The ends lost 5 bases at V and 6 bases at J; junction bases unmatched: 6. The CDR3 contains 15 residues. CDR1 KGHDR and CDR2 SFDVKD come from the germline V gene. CDR3 amino acids: CATSGASGGPDTQYF. The CDR3 DNA reads TGTGCCACCAGTGGGGCTAGCGGGGGGCCGGATACGCAGTATTTT.

V and J are TRBV2 and TRBJ2-5; D uncertain. The CDR3 runs to 12 residues. V lost 7 bases, J lost 5 bases, and 11 bases lay in between. The V gene's germline CDR1 is SNHLY and CDR2 FYNNEI. The DNA of the CDR3 is TGTGCCAGCAAGAACACCGGGGAGACCCAGTACTTC. Protein sequence: CASKNTGETQYF.